Listed below are T cell receptor beta chains from one sample, sequenced in a study of Ad26.COV2.S vaccination and SARS-CoV-2 variants. The assay was immunoSEQ multiplex PCR, and TCRdb's table has in-frame clones only and misses some. The table lists 440,000 or so clones, 90% of them singletons, with around 4.5% in the top ten. The source material was peripheral blood, sampled in a trial of Ad26.COV2.S vaccine versus placebo. The receptors were gathered from a person aged 18 to 65 who received the Ad26.COV2.S COVID-19 vaccine or a placebo. Each CDR3 is given with its conserved first and last residue. Fields, in order: J gene, clone size, V gene, D gene, CDR3 DNA, CDR3 protein. The D gene is left open where the match is weak. Expanded clones are given a class, and other clones once, few, many or no size at all.

>TRBJ2-7|few|TRBV18|.
TGTGCCAGCTCACACAACAGGGCCGAGCAGTACTTC
CASSHNRAEQYF
>TRBJ1-1|once|TRBV2|TRBD1
TGTGCCAGCAACGGACAGGGCCCGGTCACTGAAGCTTTCTTT
CASNGQGPVTEAFF
>TRBJ1-1|.|TRBV28|.
TGTGCCAGCAGTTTGGGGCAGGCTCGGTCGGACACTGAAGCTTTCTTT
CASSLGQARSDTEAFF
>TRBJ2-3|.|TRBV11-2|TRBD1
TGTGCCAGCAGCTCCCTCCGGGACAGGGTGGCAGATACGCAGTATTTT
CASSSLRDRVADTQYF
>TRBJ1-6|.|TRBV12-3/TRBV12-4|.
TGTGCCAGCAGTTCGTATAATTCACCCCTCCACTTT
CASSSYNSPLHF
>TRBJ1-5|.|TRBV27|.
TGTGCCAGCAGAAACACAGGCCCCGGGAGCAATCAGCCCCAGCATTTT
CASRNTGPGSNQPQHF
>TRBJ2-2|.|TRBV5-8|TRBD2
TGTGCCAGCAGACCGGGACTAGCGACCTACACCGGGGAGCTGTTTTTT
CASRPGLATYTGELFF
>TRBJ2-7|.|TRBV24-1|TRBD1
TGTGCCACCAGTGATCATGACAGGGTTGAGCAGTACTTC
CATSDHDRVEQYF
>TRBJ2-7|.|TRBV6-2/TRBV6-3|.
TGTGCCAGCAGTTCCCCGGGGGCTGCTACCTACGAGCAGTACTTC
CASSSPGAATYEQYF
>TRBJ2-1|.|TRBV5-4|TRBD2
TGTGCCAGCAGCTTGACTAGCGGGATAGATCAGTTCTTC
CASSLTSGIDQFF
>TRBJ2-1|once|TRBV9|.
TGTGCCAGCTCTCTCAATGACAATGAGCAGTTCTTC
CASSLNDNEQFF
>TRBJ1-6|few|TRBV3-1/TRBV3-2|TRBD1
TGTGCCAGCAGCCAAGATGTAAGAGAGACAGGGGATAATTCACCCCTCCACTTT
CASSQDVRETGDNSPLHF
>TRBJ2-2|.|TRBV4-3|TRBD1
TGCGCCAGCAGCCAACGTCCGGCAGGGGGCGCGAACACCGGGGAGCTGTTTTTT
CASSQRPAGGANTGELFF
>TRBJ2-2|once|TRBV7-8|TRBD1
TGTGCCAGCAGCTCCGACAGGGGGCCCCGAACCGGGGAGCTGTTTTTT
CASSSDRGPRTGELFF
>TRBJ1-6|.|TRBV18|.
TGTGCCAGCTCAACGAGGATGACCGACCACTTGTATAATTCACCCCTCCACTTT
CASSTRMTDHLYNSPLHF
>TRBJ2-7|.|TRBV27|.
TGTGCCAGCAGTGGCTCGGGGCGGGAGTACTTC
CASSGSGREYF
>TRBJ1-2|.|TRBV18|.
TGTGCCAGCTCACCGCTCGTCCCGGGCTACACCTTC
CASSPLVPGYTF
>TRBJ1-3|.|TRBV7-2|.
TGTGCCAGCAGCTTAAGTCCTCCCGGGTACGGAAACACCATATATTTT
CASSLSPPGYGNTIYF
>TRBJ2-2|.|TRBV3-1/TRBV3-2|.
TGTGCCAGCAGCCAAGTATCCAGGGCGGGCGGGGAGCTGTTTTTT
CASSQVSRAGGELFF
>TRBJ2-7|.|TRBV7-9|.
TGTGCCAGCAGCTCATACAGAGTACAGTACTTC
CASSSYRVQYF
>TRBJ1-2|.|TRBV28|.
TGTGCCAGCAGTTTTAGGGGAGGCTATGGCTACACCTTC
CASSFRGGYGYTF
>TRBJ2-7|.|TRBV5-5|.
TGTGCCAGCAGCTTGGCGGCTGGGTCCTCCTACGAGCAGTACTTC
CASSLAAGSSYEQYF
>TRBJ2-3|.|TRBV2|TRBD2
TGTGCCAGCAGAGAGGGGACTAACACAGATACGCAGTATTTT
CASREGTNTDTQYF
>TRBJ2-1|.|TRBV29-1|.
TGCAGCGTTGAAGACGAGGAACTATACTACAATGAGCAGTTCTTC
CSVEDEELYYNEQFF
>TRBJ2-1|.|TRBV9|.
TGTGCCAGCAGCGAACGACTGTCCTACAATGAGCAGTTCTTC
CASSERLSYNEQFF
>TRBJ2-7|.|TRBV5-4|TRBD2
TGTGCCGGAAGCCTAGCGGAAAGCTCCTACGAGCAGTACTTC
CAGSLAESSYEQYF
>TRBJ2-7|once|TRBV7-9|.
TGTGCCAGCAGCTTATTCTCGGGGCCGCGATACGAGCAGTACTTC
CASSLFSGPRYEQYF
>TRBJ2-7|.|TRBV27|.
TGTGCCAGCAGTTTTACTTTAGCGAAAACCTACGAGCAGTACTTC
CASSFTLAKTYEQYF
>TRBJ2-5|.|TRBV27|.
TGTGCCAGCAGTCCTGGACCACAACAAGAGACCCAGTACTTC
CASSPGPQQETQYF
>TRBJ1-1|.|TRBV4-1|.
TGCGCCAGCCGTGGAATACAGGGGAACACTGAAGCTTTCTTT
CASRGIQGNTEAFF
>TRBJ2-7|.|TRBV14|.
TGTGCCAGCAGCCCCTTGACTGTCTCCTACGAGCAGTACTTC
CASSPLTVSYEQYF
>TRBJ1-5|.|TRBV2|TRBD1
TGTGCCAGCAGCGCCGACAGGGAACGACGACAGCCCCAGCATTTT
CASSADRERRQPQHF
>TRBJ2-1|.|TRBV5-3|.
TGTGCCAGAAGCTTGGTCACCCATGAGCAGTTCTTC
CARSLVTHEQFF